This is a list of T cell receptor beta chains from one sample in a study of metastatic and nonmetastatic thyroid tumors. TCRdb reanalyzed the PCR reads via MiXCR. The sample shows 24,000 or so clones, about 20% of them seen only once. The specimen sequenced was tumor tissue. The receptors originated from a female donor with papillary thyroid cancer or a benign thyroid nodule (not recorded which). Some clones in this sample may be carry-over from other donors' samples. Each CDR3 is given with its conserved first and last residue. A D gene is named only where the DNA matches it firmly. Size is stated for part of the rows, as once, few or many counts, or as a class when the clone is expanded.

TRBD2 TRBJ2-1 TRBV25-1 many CASSEQSGTSRDEQFF TGTGCCAGCAGTGAACAGTCCGGGACTAGTAGGGATGAGCAGTTCTTC
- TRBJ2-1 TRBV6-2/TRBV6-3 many CASSYEGLNPYNEQFF TGTGCCAGCAGTTACGAAGGGCTGAACCCATACAATGAGCAGTTCTTC
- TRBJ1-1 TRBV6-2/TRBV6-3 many CASSYTSLGQSAEAFF TGTGCCAGCAGTTACACCTCGCTAGGACAGTCCGCTGAAGCTTTCTTT
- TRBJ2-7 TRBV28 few CASRAPHEQYF TGTGCCAGCAGAGCCCCCCACGAGCAGTACTTC
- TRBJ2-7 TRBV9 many CASSVVSRGEYF TGTGCCAGCAGCGTAGTTTCGAGGGGGGAGTACTTC
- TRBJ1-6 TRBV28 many CAHGGLATNSPLHF TGTGCGCACGGGGGGCTGGCTACCAATTCACCCCTCCACTTT
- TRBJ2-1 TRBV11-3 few CASSFRQGLRNEQFF TGTGCCAGCAGCTTTAGGCAGGGGTTAAGAAATGAGCAGTTCTTC
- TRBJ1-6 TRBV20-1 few CSAAPPGQSTSPLHF TGCAGTGCCGCCCCCCCAGGACAGAGTACCTCACCCCTCCACTTT
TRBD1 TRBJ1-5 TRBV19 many CASTLLTGKGPQHF TGTGCCAGTACCCTTTTGACAGGGAAAGGTCCCCAGCATTTT
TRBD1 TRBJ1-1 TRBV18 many CASSRQGNTEAFF TGTGCCAGCTCTAGACAGGGGAACACTGAAGCTTTCTTT
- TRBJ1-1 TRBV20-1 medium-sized CSADKGGGDTEAFF TGCAGTGCTGATAAGGGGGGAGGAGACACTGAAGCTTTCTTT
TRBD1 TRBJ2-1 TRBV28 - CASRINRGPYNEQFF TGTGCCAGCAGGATAAACAGGGGCCCCTACAATGAGCAGTTCTTC